This TCR beta chain was sequenced during a study of shared clonotypes between healthy human individuals. At deep level, the assay was performed. Using ten immunoSEQ deep assay plates, investigators sequenced unsorted PBMC DNA. Authors' processing steps: There were no quality scores in the junction-only immunoSEQ sequences, so filtering differed. The protocol was immunoSEQ multiplex PCR, while the TCRdb copy is restricted to in-frame clones and leaves out a portion. V, J and clone size reflect that table, while D and trimming were determined from the DNA. The sample has hundreds of thousands of clones, around 77% seen once; the top ten hold about 11%. In germline, CDR1 is MNHNS, CDR2 SASEGT. With 4 bases clipped from V and 3 bases from J, the junction kept 5 bases outside the gene matches. This CDR3 is 14 amino acids long. Only one count was recorded for this clone.

The sample was PBMCs. This clonotype was obtained from a woman aged 40 to 50 in good health. Some clones in this sample may be carry-over from other donors' samples. The chain links TRBV6-1 to TRBJ2-7; 8 bases match TRBD2. For the CDR3, the DNA is TGTGCCAGCAGTGCAGAAGCGGGAGACTACGAGCAGTACTTC. This sequence encodes CASSAEAGDYEQYF.